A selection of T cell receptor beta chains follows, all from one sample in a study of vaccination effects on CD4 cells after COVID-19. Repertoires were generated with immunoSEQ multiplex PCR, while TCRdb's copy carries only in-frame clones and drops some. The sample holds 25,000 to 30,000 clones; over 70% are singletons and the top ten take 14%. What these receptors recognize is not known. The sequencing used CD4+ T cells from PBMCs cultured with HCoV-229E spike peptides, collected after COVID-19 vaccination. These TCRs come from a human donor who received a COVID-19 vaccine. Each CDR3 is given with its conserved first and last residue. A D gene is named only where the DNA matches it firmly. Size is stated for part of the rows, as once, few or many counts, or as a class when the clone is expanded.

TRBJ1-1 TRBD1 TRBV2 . TGTGCCAGCAGTCGACCCCGGGACAGGCTTGGGCGCGTAGGAAACACTGAAGCTTTCTTT CASSRPRDRLGRVGNTEAFF
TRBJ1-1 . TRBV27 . TGTGCCAGCTTCGTTAAGGGGACAAACACTGAAGCTTTCTTT CASFVKGTNTEAFF
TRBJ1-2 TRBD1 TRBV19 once TGTGCCAGTACCCGTGACAGGGGATATGGCTACACCTTC CASTRDRGYGYTF
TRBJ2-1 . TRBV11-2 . TGTGCCAGCAGGTTCTCCGTAGCGGCGAGCTCCTACAATGAGCAGTTCTTC CASRFSVAASSYNEQFF
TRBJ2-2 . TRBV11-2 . TGTGCCAGCAGCTTGGGACCCACCGGGGAGCTGTTTTTT CASSLGPTGELFF
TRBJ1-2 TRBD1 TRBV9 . TGTGCCAGCAGCCTCGGGACAGCTGGGGGCTACACCTTC CASSLGTAGGYTF
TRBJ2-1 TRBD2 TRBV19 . TGTGCCAGTAGTCCGGGACTAGCGGGAGGGAATGAGCAGTTCTTC CASSPGLAGGNEQFF
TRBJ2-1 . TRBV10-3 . TGTGCCATCAGTGAGTCGGTCGCCCGCAACGTCGACGGTGAGCAGTTCTTC CAISESVARNVDGEQFF
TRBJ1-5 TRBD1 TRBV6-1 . TGTGCCAGCAGTGAAATGGGTGGGGACAGGAGTTATCAGCCCCAGCATTTT CASSEMGGDRSYQPQHF
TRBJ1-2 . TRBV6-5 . TGTGCCAGCGCGTTACAGACAGTTAACTATGGCTACACCTTC CASALQTVNYGYTF
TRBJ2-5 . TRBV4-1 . TGCGCCAGCAGCCAAGGACAAATTCAAGAGACCCAGTACTTC CASSQGQIQETQYF
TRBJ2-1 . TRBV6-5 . TGTGCCAGCAGACTGGACTCGTACAATGAGCAGTTCTTC CASRLDSYNEQFF
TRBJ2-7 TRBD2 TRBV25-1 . TGTGCCAGCAGTGCTGCGGGAGGTTCCTACGAGCAGTACTTC CASSAAGGSYEQYF
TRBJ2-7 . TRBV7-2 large TGTGCCAGCAGCTCTTACCAGAAAACCTACGAGCAGTACTTC CASSSYQKTYEQYF
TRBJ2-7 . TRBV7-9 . TGTGCCAGCAGCTCCGGGACTTACGAGCAGTACTTC CASSSGTYEQYF
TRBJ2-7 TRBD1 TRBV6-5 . TGTGCCAGCAGTACAGGGGGCGGGTACGAGCAGTACTTC CASSTGGGYEQYF
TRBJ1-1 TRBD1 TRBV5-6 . TGTGCCAGCAGCTGGACAGGGACGAACACTGAAGCTTTCTTT CASSWTGTNTEAFF
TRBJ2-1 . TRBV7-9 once TGTGCCAGCAGCCCGGGCCAGGGCGGGGTCAATGAGCAGTTCTTC CASSPGQGGVNEQFF
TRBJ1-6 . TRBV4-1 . TGCGCCAGCAGCCAAGTAATCACGAGGATCTCCTATAATTCACCCCTCCACTTT CASSQVITRISYNSPLHF
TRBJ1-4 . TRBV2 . TGTGCCAGCAGTGAAGGTGAAAAACTGTTTTTT CASSEGEKLFF
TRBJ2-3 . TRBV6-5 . TGTGCCAGCAGTTACTCAGGGGCTGGCACAGATACGCAGTATTTT CASSYSGAGTDTQYF
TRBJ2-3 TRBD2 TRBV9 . TGTGCCAGCAGCGCATGGGGACTAGCGGGGAGGGGCACAGATACGCAGTATTTT CASSAWGLAGRGTDTQYF
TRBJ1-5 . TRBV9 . TGTGCCAGCAGCCCCGGTCTGGGGTCGGGACAGCCCCAGCATTTT CASSPGLGSGQPQHF
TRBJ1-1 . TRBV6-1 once TGTGCCAGCAGTGATACGGCGCGACCGAACACTGAAGCTTTCTTT CASSDTARPNTEAFF
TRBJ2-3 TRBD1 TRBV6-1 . TGTGCCAGCAGTGAACGATCGACAGGGTACACAGATACGCAGTATTTT CASSERSTGYTDTQYF
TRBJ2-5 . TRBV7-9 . TGTGCCAGCAGCTCGACAGTTACCCGAGAGACCCAGTACTTC CASSSTVTRETQYF
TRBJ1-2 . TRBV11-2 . TGTGCCAGCAGCCCGGGACGGAGCTATGGCTACACCTTC CASSPGRSYGYTF
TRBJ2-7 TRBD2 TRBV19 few TGTGCCAGCCAGGGACTAGCGGGAGTCGGGGAGCAGTACTTC CASQGLAGVGEQYF
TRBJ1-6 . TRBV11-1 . TGTGCCAGCAGCTTAAGGACGGCTAATTCACCCCTCCACTTT CASSLRTANSPLHF
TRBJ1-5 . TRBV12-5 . TGTGCTAGTGGTTTGGTAAACTCCGGCAGACCTAATCAGCCCCAGCATTTT CASGLVNSGRPNQPQHF
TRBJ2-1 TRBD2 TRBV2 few TGTGCCAGCAGGAGGCTAGCGGGCGACTCCTACAATGAGCAGTTCTTC CASRRLAGDSYNEQFF